Listed below are T cell receptor beta chains from one sample, sequenced in a study of CD8 T cells in Susac syndrome. TCRdb ran MiXCR on the immunoSEQ multiplex PCR reads and lists one entry per CDR3 protein. The data show hundreds of thousands of distinct CDR3 sequences, with around 95% seen just once and 0.07% to 0.09% held by the top ten. Sequenced: CD4+ T cells from PBMCs. The receptors come from a human donor with multiple sclerosis. Both conserved end residues are part of each CDR3. Each record gives: J gene, V gene, CDR3 protein.

TRBJ2-2 | TRBV2 | CASSEQAGGLAGELFF
TRBJ1-1 | TRBV6-2/TRBV6-3 | CASSRNRGAEAFF
TRBJ2-7 | TRBV9 | CASSPDSGGYEQYF
TRBJ2-3 | TRBV18 | CASSSEGGKADTQYF
TRBJ2-5 | TRBV12-3/TRBV12-4 | CASSPDRGRLETQYF
TRBJ1-1 | TRBV2 | CASSNYRDSEAFF
TRBJ2-5 | TRBV12-3/TRBV12-4 | CASSSILAGGPETQYF
TRBJ1-1 | TRBV18 | CASSPLGGSMNTEAFF
TRBJ2-3 | TRBV19 | CASSGLAGAGDTQYF
TRBJ2-6 | TRBV28 | CASSLDLLGGANVMTF
TRBJ1-1 | TRBV29-1 | CSVGIRGSMNTEAFF
TRBJ2-2 | TRBV7-3 | CASSSGRSGELFF
TRBJ1-6 | TRBV5-1 | CASSLAAAYNSPLHF
TRBJ2-1 | TRBV5-1 | CASSLFAGGSSYNEQFF
TRBJ2-5 | TRBV12-5 | CASGLVLAGGLQETQYF
TRBJ1-1 | TRBV20-1 | CSARGGWDTEAFF
TRBJ1-1 | TRBV12-3/TRBV12-4 | CASTPDWGQNTEAFF
TRBJ1-5 | TRBV15 | CATSRDGGQGHQPQHF
TRBJ2-1 | TRBV5-6 | CASSLYGVQYNEQFF
TRBJ2-3 | TRBV4-1 | CASSQDSPGHTDTQYF
TRBJ2-3 | TRBV9 | CASSRGGGTDTQYF
TRBJ2-2 | TRBV6-6 | CASSYQGTTGELFF
TRBJ2-5 | TRBV29-1 | CSVVPGVGETQYF
TRBJ1-1 | TRBV5-1 | CASSLSLGGTGTEAFF
TRBJ2-6 | TRBV6-1 | CAGRIPGANVLTF